These 13 T cell receptor beta chains came from one sample sequenced in a study of cytomegalovirus exposure and HLA in healthy donors. The study ran its PCR with 60 Vbeta and 13 Jbeta primers. Here immunoSEQ multiplex PCR was the method, and the copy in TCRdb shows in-frame clones only, minus some. This sample has about 110,000 clones; 74% occur once, and the top ten carry around 13%. Sequenced input: PBMCs. These receptors all come from a woman aged 35 to 49 in good health and CMV-seropositive.

The J gene is TRBJ1-4, the V gene TRBV5-1; 7 bases map to TRBD1. J lost 4 bases, V lost 4 bases, and 7 bases had no gene match. There are 15 residues in the CDR3. Germline assignment: CDR1 SGHRS and CDR2 YFSETQ. Here the CDR3 reads CASSLSQGINEKLFF. CDR3 DNA: TGCGCCAGCAGCCTTTCACAGGGGATTAATGAAAAACTGTTTTTT.

V and J are TRBV6-5 and TRBJ1-2, with TRBD1 matching 7 bases. Germline V CDR1 and CDR2: MNHEY, SVGAGI. The trim removed 3 bases at V and 5 bases at J, leaving 3 bases unmatched. This CDR3 has 13 amino acids. The CDR3 loop is CASSYYRGYGYTF. The CDR3 nucleotides read TGTGCCAGCAGTTATTACAGGGGATATGGCTACACCTTC.

The chain uses TRBV29-1 and TRBJ2-3; possibly TRBD2 for D (7 bases). The germline gives CDR1 SQVTM, CDR2 ANQGSEA. The CDR3 spans 14 residues. V shed 6 bases and J shed 3 bases, with 16 bases lying between them. CDR3 protein: CSVLRGGRTDTQYF. Here the CDR3 DNA reads TGCAGCGTCCTGAGGGGGGGTAGGACAGATACGCAGTATTTT.

CDR3 in amino acids: CASSGTGPPYEQYF. CDR3 in DNA: TGTGCCAGCAGTGGCACAGGGCCCCCTTACGAGCAGTACTTC. The chain joins TRBV2 to TRBJ2-7; D might be TRBD1 (6 bases). Trimming cost V 4 bases and J 4 bases, with 14 bases left between them. The CDR3 extends over 14 amino acids. The V gene's germline CDR1 is SNHLY and CDR2 FYNNEI.

The rearrangement joins TRBV19 to TRBJ2-1; possible D gene TRBD1, 5 bases. Trimming took 5 bases from V and 6 from J, leaving 14 bases between them. The germline V gene encodes CDR1 LNHDA and CDR2 SQIVND (reference sequence). The CDR3 covers 14 residues. This CDR3 reads CASSGQGRGNEQFF. CDR3 bases: TGTGCCAGTAGTGGGCAGGGTCGCGGCAATGAGCAGTTCTTC.

This chain uses TRBV11-3 with TRBJ2-1, with a weak D call TRBD2 (6 bases). From germline, CDR1 is SGHNT and CDR2 YENEEA. This CDR3 is 13 amino acids long. Trimming took 5 bases from V and 8 from J, leaving 13 bases between them. CDR3 sequence (DNA): TGTGCCAGCAGCCCGGGACTGGGGGATGAGCAGTTCTTC. It yields the protein CASSPGLGDEQFF.

J is TRBJ2-7 and V is TRBV5-1; 8 bases match TRBD2. Unmatched junction bases numbered 3, after V lost 7 bases and J lost 0 bases. Per germline, CDR1 SGHRS and CDR2 YFSETQ. This CDR3 comprises 13 residues. In DNA form, the CDR3 reads TGCGCCAGCCGCGGGACTAGCTCCTACGAGCAGTACTTC. It translates to CASRGTSSYEQYF.

The chain is built from TRBV11-3 and TRBJ1-6; D remains unclear. Trimming took 5 bases from V and 10 from J, leaving 12 bases between them. This CDR3 is built from 13 residues. CDR1 and CDR2 from the germline V gene are SGHNT and YENEEA. The CDR3 is CASSLTQESPLHF. The DNA for the CDR3 is TGTGCCAGCAGCCTAACCCAGGAATCACCCCTCCACTTT.

The chain is built from TRBV6-1 and TRBJ1-6, with D maybe TRBD1 (5 bases). CDR1 and CDR2 (germline): MNHNS, SASEGT. The CDR3 runs 13 residues. V was pared by 7 bases and J by 9 bases, with 13 bases between. This CDR3 is CASTRDGGSPLHF. The CDR3 DNA reads as TGTGCCAGCACCAGGGACGGGGGTTCACCCCTCCACTTT.

The chain is built from TRBV27 and TRBJ2-3, with D possibly TRBD2 on 5 matching bases. CDR1 is MNHEY, CDR2 SMNVEV, per germline (reference sequence). There are 14 residues in the CDR3. Between the trimmed V and J ends, which lost 6 bases and 0 bases, there was a span of 10 bases. The CDR3 region is CASRRTQSTDTQYF. In DNA, the CDR3 is TGTGCCAGCAGGCGGACTCAGAGCACAGATACGCAGTATTTT.

The count of this clone is one. The chain combines TRBV11-2 with TRBJ2-2; 8 nucleotides line up with TRBD2. Germline loops: CDR1 SGHAT, CDR2 FQNNGV. This CDR3 has 16 amino acids. V dropped 5 bases and J dropped 4; count of bases not matched to a gene: 9. For the CDR3, the DNA is TGTGCCAGCAGCAAAAACGTGGCGGGGGGCACCGGGGAGCTGTTTTTT. Its translation: CASSKNVAGGTGELFF. The variable domain in full, with the rest retrieved from reference TRBV11-2 and TRBJ2-2, is EAGVAQSPRYKIIEKRQSVAFWCNPISGHATLYWYQQILGQGPKLLIQFQNNGVVDDSQLPKDRFSAERLKGVDSTLKIQPAKLEDSAVYLCASSKNVAGGTGELFFGEGSRLTVL.

This clone was counted between two and nine times. This chain joins TRBV19 and TRBJ1-5, with D uncertain. With 3 bases removed from V and 0 bases from J, the gap between germline ends came to 6 bases. CDR3 length equals 14 residues. Germline CDR1 and CDR2: LNHDA and SQIVND (reference sequence). CDR3 coding DNA: TGTGCCAGTAGTATTGTAGATAGCAATCAGCCCCAGCATTTT. This gives the protein CASSIVDSNQPQHF.

The chain is built from TRBV5-1 and TRBJ2-4; D is perhaps TRBD2 (5 bases). V was shortened by 2 bases and J by 0 bases, with 6 bases between the two germline ends. CDR1 and CDR2 (germline): SGHRS, YFSETQ. The CDR3 is 14 amino acids. This chain's CDR3 is CASSLREAKNIQYF. CDR3 nucleotides: TGCGCCAGCAGCTTACGGGAAGCCAAAAACATTCAGTACTTC.